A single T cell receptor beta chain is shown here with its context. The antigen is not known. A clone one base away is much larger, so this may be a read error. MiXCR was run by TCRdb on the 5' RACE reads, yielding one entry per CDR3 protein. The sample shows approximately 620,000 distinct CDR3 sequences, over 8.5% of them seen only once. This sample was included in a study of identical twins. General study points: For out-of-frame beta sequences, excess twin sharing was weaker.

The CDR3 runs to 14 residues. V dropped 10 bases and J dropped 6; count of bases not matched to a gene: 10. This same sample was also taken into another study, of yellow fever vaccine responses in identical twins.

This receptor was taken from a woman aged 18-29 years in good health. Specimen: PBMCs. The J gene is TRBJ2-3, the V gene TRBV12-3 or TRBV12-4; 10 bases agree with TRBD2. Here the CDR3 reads CANRVSGGSDTQYF. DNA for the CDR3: TGTGCCAACAGGGTTAGCGGGGGGAGTGATACGCAGTATTTT.